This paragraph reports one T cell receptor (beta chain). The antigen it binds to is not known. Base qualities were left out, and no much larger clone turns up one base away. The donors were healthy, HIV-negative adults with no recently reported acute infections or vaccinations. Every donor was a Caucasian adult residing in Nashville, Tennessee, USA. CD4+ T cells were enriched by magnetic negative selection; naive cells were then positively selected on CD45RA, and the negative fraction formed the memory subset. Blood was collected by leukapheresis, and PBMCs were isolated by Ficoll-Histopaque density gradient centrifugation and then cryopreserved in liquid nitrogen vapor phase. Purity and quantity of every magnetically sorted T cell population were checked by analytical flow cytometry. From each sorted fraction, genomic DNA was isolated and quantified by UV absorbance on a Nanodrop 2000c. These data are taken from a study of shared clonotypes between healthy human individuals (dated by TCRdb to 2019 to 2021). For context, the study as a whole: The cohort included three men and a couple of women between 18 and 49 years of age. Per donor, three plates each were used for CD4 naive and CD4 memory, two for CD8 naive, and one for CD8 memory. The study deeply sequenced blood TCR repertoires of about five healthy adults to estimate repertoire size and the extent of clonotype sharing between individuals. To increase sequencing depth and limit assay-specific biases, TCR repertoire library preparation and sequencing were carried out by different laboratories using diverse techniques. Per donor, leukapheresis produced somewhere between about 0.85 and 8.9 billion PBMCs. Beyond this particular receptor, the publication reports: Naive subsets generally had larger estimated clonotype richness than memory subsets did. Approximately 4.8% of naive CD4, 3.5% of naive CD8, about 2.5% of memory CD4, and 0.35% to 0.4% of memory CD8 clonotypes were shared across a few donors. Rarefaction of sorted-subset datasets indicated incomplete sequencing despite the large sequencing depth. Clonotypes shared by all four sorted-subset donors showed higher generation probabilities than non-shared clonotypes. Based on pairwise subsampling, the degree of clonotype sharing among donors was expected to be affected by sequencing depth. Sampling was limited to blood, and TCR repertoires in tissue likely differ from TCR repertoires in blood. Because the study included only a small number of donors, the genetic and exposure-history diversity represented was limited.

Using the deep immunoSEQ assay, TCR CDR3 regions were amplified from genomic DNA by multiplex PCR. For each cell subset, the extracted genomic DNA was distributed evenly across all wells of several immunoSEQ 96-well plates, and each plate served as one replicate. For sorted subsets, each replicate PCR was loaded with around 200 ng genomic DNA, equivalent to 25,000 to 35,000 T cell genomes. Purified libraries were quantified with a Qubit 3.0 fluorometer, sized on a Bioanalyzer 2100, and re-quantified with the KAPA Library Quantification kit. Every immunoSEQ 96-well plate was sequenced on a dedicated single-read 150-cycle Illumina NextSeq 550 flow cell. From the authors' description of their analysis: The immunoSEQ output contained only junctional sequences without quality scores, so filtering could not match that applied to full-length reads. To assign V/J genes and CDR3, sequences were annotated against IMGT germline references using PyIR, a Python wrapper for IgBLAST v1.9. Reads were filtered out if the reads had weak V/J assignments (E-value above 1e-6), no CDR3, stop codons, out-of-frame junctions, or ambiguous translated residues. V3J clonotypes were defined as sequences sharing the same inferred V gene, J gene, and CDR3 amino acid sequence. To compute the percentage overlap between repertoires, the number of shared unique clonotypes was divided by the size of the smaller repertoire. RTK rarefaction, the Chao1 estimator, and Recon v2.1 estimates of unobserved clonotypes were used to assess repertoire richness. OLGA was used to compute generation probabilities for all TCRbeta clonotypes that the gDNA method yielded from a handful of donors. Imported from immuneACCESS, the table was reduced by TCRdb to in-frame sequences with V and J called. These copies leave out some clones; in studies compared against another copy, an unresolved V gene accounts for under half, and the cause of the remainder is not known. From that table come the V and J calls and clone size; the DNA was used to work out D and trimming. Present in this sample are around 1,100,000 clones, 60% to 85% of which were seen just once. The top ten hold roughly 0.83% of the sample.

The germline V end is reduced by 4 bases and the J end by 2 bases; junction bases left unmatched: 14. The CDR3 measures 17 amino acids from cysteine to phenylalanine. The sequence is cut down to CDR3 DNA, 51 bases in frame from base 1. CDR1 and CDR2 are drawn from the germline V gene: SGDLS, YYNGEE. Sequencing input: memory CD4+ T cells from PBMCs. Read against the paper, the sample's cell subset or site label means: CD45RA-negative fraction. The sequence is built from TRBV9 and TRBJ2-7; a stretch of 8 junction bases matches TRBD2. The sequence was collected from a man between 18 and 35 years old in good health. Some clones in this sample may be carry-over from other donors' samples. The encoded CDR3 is CASSPRGGAEPAYEQYF. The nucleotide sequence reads TGTGCCAGCAGCCCCCGGGGGGGAGCGGAGCCGGCCTACGAGCAGTACTTC. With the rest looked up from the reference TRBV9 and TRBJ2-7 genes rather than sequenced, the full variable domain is DSGVTQTPKHLITATGQRVTLRCSPRSGDLSVYWYQQSLDQGLQFLIQYYNGEERAKGNILERFSAQQFPDLHSELNLSSLELGDSALYFCASSPRGGAEPAYEQYFGPGTRLTVT.